These 31 T cell receptor beta chains were sequenced from one sample in a study of cytomegalovirus exposure and HLA in healthy donors. PCR amplification relied on 60 Vbeta primers (plus 13 Jbeta primers). TCRdb's copy holds only in-frame clones and misses some; the assay was immunoSEQ multiplex PCR. The data contain 150,000 to 200,000 clones, 78% of them singletons. The material sequenced was PBMCs. These receptors all come from a woman aged 25-40 years in good health and CMV-seropositive.

This rearrangement joins TRBV2 to TRBJ2-7, with TRBD2 as a possible D gene (5 bases). Trimming took 6 bases from V and 2 from J, leaving 8 bases between them. Per germline, CDR1 SNHLY and CDR2 FYNNEI. This CDR3 is built from 12 residues. CDR3 protein: CASRGLTYEQYF. The CDR3 nucleotides are TGTGCCAGCAGAGGACTTACCTACGAGCAGTACTTC.

The chain joins TRBV7-2 to TRBJ2-3, with 7 bases lining up with TRBD2. Germline trimming cut 0 bases from V and 9 bases from J; bases unmatched to any gene: 6. This CDR3 is built from 14 residues. The V gene's germline CDR1 is SGHTA and CDR2 FQGNSA. CDR3 in amino acids: CASSLAWSGETQYF. The CDR3 nucleotides read TGTGCCAGCAGCTTAGCGTGGAGCGGGGAAACGCAGTATTTT. Using reference TRBV7-2 and TRBJ2-3 for the parts outside the CDR3, the full variable domain is GAGVSQSPSNKVTEKGKDVELRCDPISGHTALYWYRQSLGQGLEFLIYFQGNSAPDKSGLPSDRFSAERTGGSVSTLTIQRTQQEDSAVYLCASSLAWSGETQYFGPGTRLTVL.

This clone was detected many times. The rearrangement uses TRBV29-1 and TRBJ1-3; TRBD1 matches at 10 bases. V lost 3 bases, J lost 12 bases, and 11 bases stayed unmatched. Germline V gene lookup returns CDR1 SQVTM and CDR2 ANQGSEA. The CDR3 sequence is 14 residues long. The CDR3 DNA sequence: TGCAGCGTTGAGGAGGAGGACAGGGGGTTTGGCATATATTTT. Its translation is CSVEEEDRGFGIYF.

In its sample, this clone was seen once. The V gene is TRBV7-9, the J gene TRBJ1-3; a weak D match, TRBD1 (5 bases). The CDR3 covers 16 residues. Looked up from germline, CDR1 is SEHNR and CDR2 is FQNEAQ (reference sequence). The V gene lost 1 base and the J gene lost 2 bases, with 12 bases spanning the gap. CDR3 protein: CASSLVRRDAGNTIYF. The DNA for the CDR3 is TGTGCCAGCAGCTTAGTACGCAGGGATGCTGGAAACACCATATATTTT.

In this sample, this clone turned up once. The chain is built from TRBV5-6 and TRBJ2-5; 9 bases match TRBD1. This CDR3 has 17 residues. V trimming: 4 bases; J trimming: 5 bases; junction bases outside the gene matches: 15. Germline values: CDR1 SGHDT, CDR2 YYEEEE. The CDR3 sequence is CASSLPLSLGTGETQYF. CDR3 nucleotides: TGTGCCAGCAGCCTCCCTCTGTCACTTGGGACAGGGGAGACCCAGTACTTC.

V and J are TRBV7-6 and TRBJ2-5, with D possibly matching TRBD1 (5 bases). Trimming left V 4 bases short and J 5 bases short, with 11 bases between. The CDR3 contains 13 residues. Germline values: CDR1 SGHVS, CDR2 FNYEAQ. The CDR3 protein is CASSWTRSETQYF. CDR3 coding DNA: TGTGCCAGCAGCTGGACAAGATCGGAGACCCAGTACTTC.

CDR3 sequence reads: CASSPAGDRTNEKLFF. The CDR3 coding sequence is TGTGCCAGCAGTCCAGCGGGGGACCGAACTAATGAAAAACTGTTTTTT. This chain uses TRBV27 with TRBJ1-4; perhaps TRBD1 as D (5 bases). This CDR3 has 16 residues. Deletions cut 5 bases from V and 1 base from J, with 14 bases between. CDR1 MNHEY and CDR2 SMNVEV come from the germline V gene (reference sequence).

This clone was counted a few times. The chain has TRBV6-1 and TRBJ1-4; 8 nucleotides align to TRBD1. The germline CDR1 and CDR2 sequences are MNHNS and SASEGT. Germline trimming cut 1 base from V and 7 bases from J; bases unmatched to any gene: 5. The CDR3 runs 15 residues. CDR3 residues: CASSEGAGTGEKLFF. CDR3 DNA: TGTGCCAGCAGTGAAGGAGCCGGGACAGGTGAAAAACTGTTTTTT.

This rearrangement joins TRBV5-4 to TRBJ2-5, with D perhaps TRBD2 (5 bases). The J call may be wrong; the DNA end is better matched by TRBJ2-7. The V gene's germline CDR1 is SGHNT and CDR2 YYREEE (reference sequence). CDR3 size: 15 residues. CDR3 loop: CASSLLPGEGYEQYF. The CDR3, as DNA: TGTGCCAGCAGCTTGCTACCTGGAGAGGGCTACGAGCAGTACTTC.

The sample holds many counts of this clone. The chain employs TRBV6-4 and TRBJ2-2; perhaps TRBD2 as D (5 bases). This CDR3 contains 13 residues. The V end was cut by 4 bases, the J end by 8 bases, with 11 bases between. CDR1 and CDR2 (germline): MRHNA, SNTAGT. The CDR3 protein is CASSATSTGELFF. The CDR3 coding sequence is TGTGCCAGCAGTGCTACTAGTACGGGGGAGCTGTTTTTT.

The rearrangement uses TRBV11-3 and TRBJ1-6; D is unresolved. Germline V gene sequence: CDR1 SGHNT, CDR2 YENEEA. There are 14 residues in the CDR3. The germline V and J ends were trimmed by 4 bases and 8 bases, with 12 bases remaining between them. The CDR3 sequence: CASSSPPRDSPLHF. The CDR3 DNA reads as TGTGCCAGCAGCTCACCACCGCGGGATTCACCCCTCCACTTT.

The J gene is TRBJ1-5, the V gene TRBV7-8; D uncertain. The CDR3 spans 16 residues. The V end lost 5 bases, the J end lost 0 bases, and 14 bases lay between the germline ends. Per germline, CDR1 SGHVS and CDR2 FQNEAQ. CDR3 nucleotides: TGTGCCAGCAGCCGTTACACCAGTCATAGCAATCAGCCCCAGCATTTT. Its protein is CASSRYTSHSNQPQHF. The variable domain in full, with the rest retrieved from reference TRBV7-8 and TRBJ1-5, is GAGVSQSPRYKVAKRGQDVALRCDPISGHVSLFWYQQALGQGPEFLTYFQNEAQLDKSGLPSDRFFAERPEGSVSTLKIQRTQQEDSAVYLCASSRYTSHSNQPQHFGDGTRLSIL.

The V gene is TRBV2, the J gene TRBJ1-6; D is ambiguous. There are 15 residues in the CDR3. Germline CDR1 and CDR2: SNHLY and FYNNEI. Trimming took off 7 bases at V and 2 bases at J, with 12 bases between the two ends. The CDR3 DNA reads as TGTGCCAGCACCGAACAGTTTCCCTATAATTCACCCCTCCACTTT. Protein: CASTEQFPYNSPLHF.

The V call is TRBV4-1, the J call TRBJ1-2; perhaps TRBD1 as D (6 bases). This CDR3 comprises 16 residues. Per the germline V gene, CDR1 is MGHRA and CDR2 is YSYEKL. Trimming shortened V by 0 bases and J by 7 bases, and 18 bases separated the two germline ends. The CDR3 sequence is CASSQDRDLRGGGYTF. CDR3 DNA: TGCGCCAGCAGCCAAGATCGGGACTTAAGGGGGGGTGGCTACACCTTC.

CDR3 protein: CATSGLLAVQETQYF. In nucleotides, the CDR3 is TGTGCCACCAGCGGATTACTAGCGGTCCAAGAGACCCAGTACTTC. This sequence joins TRBV15 and TRBJ2-5, with 8 bases that match TRBD2. The length of the CDR3 is 15 residues. Unmatched junction bases numbered 6, after V lost 5 bases and J lost 1 base. The germline V gene encodes CDR1 LNHNV and CDR2 YYDKDF (reference sequence).

Concerning this clone: At one of its ends the junction is not consistent with the germline gene, which may arise from a read error. The rearrangement joins TRBV6-1 to TRBJ1-2; 8 nucleotides match TRBD1. The CDR3 contains 11 residues. Germline V CDR1 and CDR2: MNHNS, SASEGT. In DNA form, the CDR3 reads TGTGCCAGCGAGACTGGGACAGGTTCTCACTTC. It is translated as CASETGTGSHF.

The genes are TRBV27 and TRBJ2-7; 11 bases agree with TRBD2. V lost 6 bases to trimming and J lost 4 bases; unmatched junction nucleotides: 5. Per germline, CDR1 MNHEY and CDR2 SMNVEV (reference sequence). This CDR3 is built from 14 residues. CDR3 sequence reads: CASSTSGSTYEQYF. CDR3 DNA sequence: TGTGCCAGCAGCACTAGCGGGAGCACGTACGAGCAGTACTTC.

The chain uses TRBV5-6 and TRBJ2-3, with 9 nucleotides matching TRBD2. Germline assignment: CDR1 SGHDT and CDR2 YYEEEE. The CDR3 extends over 14 amino acids. Germline trimming cut 5 bases from V and 1 base from J; bases unmatched to any gene: 2. In DNA, the CDR3 is TGTGCCAGCAGTCGGACTAGCGGCACAGATACGCAGTATTTT. This encodes CASSRTSGTDTQYF.

The chain combines TRBV27 with TRBJ2-7; no firm D call. V lost 6 bases to trimming and J lost 3 bases, with 9 bases between them. The CDR3 covers 12 residues. In germline, CDR1 is MNHEY, CDR2 SMNVEV (reference sequence). The chain's CDR3 is CASRNTYYEQYF. CDR3 coding DNA: TGTGCCAGCAGAAACACATACTACGAGCAGTACTTC.

This chain connects TRBV20-1 to TRBJ2-7; D unclear. Trimming took off 8 bases at V and 0 bases at J, with 5 bases between the two ends. Germline V lookup: CDR1 DFQATT, CDR2 SNEGSKA (reference sequence). The CDR3 contains 10 residues. CDR3 protein: CSTSSYEQYF. CDR3 sequence (DNA): TGCAGTACATCCTCCTACGAGCAGTACTTC.

The chain is built from TRBV28 and TRBJ1-2; 10 bases line up with TRBD1. CDR1 is MDHEN, CDR2 SYDVKM, per germline. V shed 6 bases and J 4 bases; nucleotides not matched to a gene: 11. CDR3 length: 16 amino acids. This CDR3 reads CASSLTGTGVVYGYTF. As DNA, the CDR3 is TGTGCCAGCAGCTTAACCGGGACAGGGGTTGTCTATGGCTACACCTTC.

This clone was seen only a few times. The chain couples TRBV2 to TRBJ2-2, with TRBD1 matching over 8 bases. CDR1 and CDR2 (germline): SNHLY, FYNNEI. After removal of 9 bases from V and 6 bases from J, the junction contained 3 bases not matched to a gene. This CDR3 has 12 residues. The CDR3 DNA follows: TGTGCCAGGGGACAGGCAGCCGGGGAGCTGTTTTTT. Translating gives CARGQAAGELFF.

J is TRBJ2-1 and V is TRBV18; 10 bases fit TRBD2. Unmatched junction bases numbered 6, after V lost 3 bases and J lost 4 bases. The CDR3 has 16 amino acids. CDR1 KGHSH and CDR2 LQKENI come from the germline V gene. CDR3 loop: CASSPYLAGDYNEQFF. CDR3 coding DNA: TGTGCCAGCTCACCTTACCTAGCGGGGGATTACAATGAGCAGTTCTTC. Drawing the rest from reference TRBV18 and TRBJ2-1, the complete variable domain is NAGVMQNPRHLVRRRGQEARLRCSPMKGHSHVYWYRQLPEEGLKFMVYLQKENIIDESGMPKERFSAEFPKEGPSILRIQQVVRGDSAAYFCASSPYLAGDYNEQFFGPGTRLTVL.

The chain employs TRBV11-1 and TRBJ1-2; D is uncertain. The CDR3 length is 16 residues. The germline V gene encodes CDR1 SGHAT and CDR2 FQDESV (reference sequence). The V end lost 1 base, the J end lost 4 bases, and 16 bases lay between the germline ends. The DNA for the CDR3 is TGTGCCAGCAGCTTAGTTTTGTTCAGGCCCCTCTATGGCTACACCTTC. The encoded protein is CASSLVLFRPLYGYTF.

This chain joins TRBV4-3 and TRBJ2-7, with TRBD1 identical over 9 bases. CDR3 length: 14 amino acids. V lost 3 bases to trimming and J lost 6 bases; unmatched junction nucleotides: 6. Germline V gives CDR1 LGHNA, CDR2 YSLEER. The CDR3 region has the DNA TGCGCCAGCAGCCAGGACAGGGGAAGTCGCGAGCAGTACTTC. This codes for CASSQDRGSREQYF.

To note about this clone: At the DNA level, this CDR3 is encoded by other sequences in the same sample as well. The chain carries TRBV9 and TRBJ1-2; 9 nucleotides match TRBD1. Germline loops: CDR1 SGDLS, CDR2 YYNGEE. The CDR3 covers 16 residues. V lost 2 bases, J lost 0 bases, and 5 bases stayed unmatched. CDR3: CASSVGRDRANYGYTF. As DNA, the CDR3 is TGTGCCAGCAGCGTTGGTCGGGACAGGGCTAACTATGGCTACACCTTC.

This clone was observed a handful of times. The rearrangement uses TRBV6-1 and TRBJ2-7; weak D call: TRBD2 (6 bases). CDR1 MNHNS and CDR2 SASEGT come from the germline V gene. With 5 bases removed from V and 2 bases from J, the gap between germline ends came to 13 bases. The CDR3 extends over 14 amino acids. Here the CDR3 DNA reads TGTGCCAGCAGTACGGGACTCACTACCTACGAGCAGTACTTC. It codes for CASSTGLTTYEQYF.

CDR3: CARAGKQGNYGYTF. The CDR3 DNA reads as TGTGCCAGGGCCGGGAAACAGGGCAACTATGGCTACACCTTC. The rearrangement joins TRBV6-4 to TRBJ1-2; perhaps TRBD1 as D (6 bases). Germline V gene sequence: CDR1 MRHNA, CDR2 SNTAGT. The CDR3 runs 14 residues. V lost 9 bases, J lost 2 bases, and 16 bases lay in between.

For the CDR3, the DNA is TGCGCCAGCAGCCGGGGGGCCCAAGAGACCCAGTACTTC. This codes for CASSRGAQETQYF. The chain links TRBV5-1 to TRBJ2-5; perhaps TRBD2 as D (7 bases). CDR3 size: 13 residues. Germline V CDR1 and CDR2: SGHRS, YFSETQ. With 4 bases removed from V and 1 base from J, the gap between germline ends came to 8 bases. Looking up the rest from reference TRBV5-1 and TRBJ2-5 gives the full variable domain: KAGVTQTPRYLIKTRGQQVTLSCSPISGHRSVSWYQQTPGQGLQFLFEYFSETQRNKGNFPGRFSGRQFSNSRSEMNVSTLELGDSALYLCASSRGAQETQYFGPGTRLLVL.

V and J are TRBV9 and TRBJ1-3; D unclear. CDR1 is SGDLS and CDR2 is YYNGEE in the germline V gene. CDR3 length: 14 amino acids. Trimming pared 4 bases from V and 4 bases from J, leaving 12 bases between. The CDR3 bases are TGTGCCAGCAGCTCTCTAGAGGCAGGAAACACCATATATTTT. It codes for CASSSLEAGNTIYF.

J is TRBJ1-5 and V is TRBV6-5; 7 nucleotides agree with TRBD1. The V segment lost 5 bases and the J segment 7 bases; nucleotides outside the gene matches: 5. There are 13 residues in the CDR3. The germline gives CDR1 MNHEY, CDR2 SVGAGI. CDR3 bases: TGTGCCAGCAGTGAGTTACAGGGGCAGCCCCAGCATTTT. Translating gives CASSELQGQPQHF.